This T cell receptor (beta chain) was observed in a study of identical twins. For this clonotype: Its target is unknown.

Study-level points and caveats: Within monozygotic twins, out-of-frame TCR alpha sharing was underestimated by the models. Reduced insertions were recorded for abundant cord blood beta clonotypes, with no such pattern in memory repertoires.

CDR1 is SNHLY, CDR2 FYNNEI, per germline. This CDR3 has 15 amino acids. Germline trimming cut 8 bases from V and 9 bases from J; bases unmatched to any gene: 15. Template switching added a universal primer site; cDNA carried unique molecular identifiers. MiXCR, applied by TCRdb to the 5' RACE reads, yields one record per CDR3 protein. This table has about 920,000 distinct CDR3 sequences, roughly an eighth appearing once. These data are also associated with another study on yellow fever vaccine responses in identical twins.

This TCR came from a young woman in good health. Sequencing was done on a sample of PBMCs. V gene TRBV2 combines with J gene TRBJ2-3, with 9 nucleotides matching TRBD1. CDR3 sequence (DNA): TGTGCCAGCCCTGACCGGGACAGGGCCTTCGGCACGCAGTATTTT. It is translated as CASPDRDRAFGTQYF.